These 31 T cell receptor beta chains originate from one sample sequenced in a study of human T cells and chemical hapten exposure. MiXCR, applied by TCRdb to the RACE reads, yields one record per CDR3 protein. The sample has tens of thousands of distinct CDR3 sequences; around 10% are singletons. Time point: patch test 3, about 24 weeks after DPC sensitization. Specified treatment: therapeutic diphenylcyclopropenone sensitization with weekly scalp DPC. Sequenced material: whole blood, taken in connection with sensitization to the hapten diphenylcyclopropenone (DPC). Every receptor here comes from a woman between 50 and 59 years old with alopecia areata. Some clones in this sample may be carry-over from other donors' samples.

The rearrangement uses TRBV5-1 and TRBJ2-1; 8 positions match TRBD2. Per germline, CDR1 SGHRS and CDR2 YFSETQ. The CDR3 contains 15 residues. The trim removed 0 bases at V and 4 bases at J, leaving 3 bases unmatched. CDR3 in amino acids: CASSLGLALYNEQFF. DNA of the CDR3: TGCGCCAGCAGCTTGGGACTAGCGCTATACAATGAGCAGTTCTTC. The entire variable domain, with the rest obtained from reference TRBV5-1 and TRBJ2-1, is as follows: KAGVTQTPRYLIKTRGQQVTLSCSPISGHRSVSWYQQTPGQGLQFLFEYFSETQRNKGNFPGRFSGRQFSNSRSEMNVSTLELGDSALYLCASSLGLALYNEQFFGPGTRLTVL.

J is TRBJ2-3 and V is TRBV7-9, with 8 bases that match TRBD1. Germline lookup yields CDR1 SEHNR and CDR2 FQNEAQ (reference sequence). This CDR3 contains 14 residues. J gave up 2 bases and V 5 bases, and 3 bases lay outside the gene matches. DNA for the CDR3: TGTGCCAGCAGCCCGGACAGGGCCACAGATACGCAGTATTTT. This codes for CASSPDRATDTQYF.

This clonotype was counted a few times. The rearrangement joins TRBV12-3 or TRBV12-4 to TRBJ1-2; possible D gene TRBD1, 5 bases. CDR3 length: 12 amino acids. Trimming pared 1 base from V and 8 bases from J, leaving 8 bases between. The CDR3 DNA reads TGTGCCAGCAGTTTAGAGGGGCAGGGCTACACCTTC. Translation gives CASSLEGQGYTF.

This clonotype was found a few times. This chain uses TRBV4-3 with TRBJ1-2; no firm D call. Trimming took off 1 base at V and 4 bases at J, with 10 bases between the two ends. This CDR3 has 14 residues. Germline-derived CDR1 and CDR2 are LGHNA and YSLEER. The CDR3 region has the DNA TGCGCCAGCAGCCAAGTGTCAGGAATCTATGGCTACACCTTC. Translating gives CASSQVSGIYGYTF.

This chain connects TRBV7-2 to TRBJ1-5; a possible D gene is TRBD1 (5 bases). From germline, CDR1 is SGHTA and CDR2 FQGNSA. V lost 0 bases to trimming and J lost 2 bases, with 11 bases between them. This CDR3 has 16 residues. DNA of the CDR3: TGTGCCAGCAGCTTAGCGGTGGGGCGCGGCAATCAGCCCCAGCATTTT. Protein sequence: CASSLAVGRGNQPQHF.

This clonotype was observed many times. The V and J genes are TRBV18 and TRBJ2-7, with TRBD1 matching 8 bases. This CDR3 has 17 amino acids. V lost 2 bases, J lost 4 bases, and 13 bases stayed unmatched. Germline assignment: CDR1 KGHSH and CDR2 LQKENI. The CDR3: CASSPLSTGTGDYEQYF. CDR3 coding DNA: TGTGCCAGCTCACCATTAAGCACCGGGACAGGAGATTACGAGCAGTACTTC.

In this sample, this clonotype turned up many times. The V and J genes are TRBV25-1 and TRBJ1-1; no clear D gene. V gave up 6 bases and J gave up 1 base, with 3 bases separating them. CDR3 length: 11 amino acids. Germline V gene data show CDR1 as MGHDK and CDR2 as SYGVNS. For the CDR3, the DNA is TGTGCCAGCAGGGCGAACACTGAAGCTTTCTTT. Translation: CASRANTEAFF.

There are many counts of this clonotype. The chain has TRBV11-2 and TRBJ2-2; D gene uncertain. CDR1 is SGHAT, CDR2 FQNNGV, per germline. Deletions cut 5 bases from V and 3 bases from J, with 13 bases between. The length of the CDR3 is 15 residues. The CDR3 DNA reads TGTGCCAGCAGCCAAGGGCCGAGTGACACCGGGGAGCTGTTTTTT. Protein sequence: CASSQGPSDTGELFF.

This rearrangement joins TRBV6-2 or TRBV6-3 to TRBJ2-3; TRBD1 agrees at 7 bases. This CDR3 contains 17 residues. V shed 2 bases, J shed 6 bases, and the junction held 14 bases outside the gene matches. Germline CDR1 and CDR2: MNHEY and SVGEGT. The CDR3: CASSYRAGGRPVDTQYF. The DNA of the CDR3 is TGTGCCAGCAGTTACCGGGCAGGGGGACGTCCAGTTGATACGCAGTATTTT.

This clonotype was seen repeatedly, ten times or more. The CDR3 spells CASSPSVGPYEQYF. The CDR3 DNA reads as TGTGCCAGCTCACCATCCGTCGGACCCTACGAGCAGTACTTC. The V and J genes are TRBV18 and TRBJ2-7; D is uncertain. The germline V gene encodes CDR1 KGHSH and CDR2 LQKENI. With 2 bases removed from V and 2 bases from J, the gap between germline ends came to 10 bases. This CDR3 is built from 14 residues.

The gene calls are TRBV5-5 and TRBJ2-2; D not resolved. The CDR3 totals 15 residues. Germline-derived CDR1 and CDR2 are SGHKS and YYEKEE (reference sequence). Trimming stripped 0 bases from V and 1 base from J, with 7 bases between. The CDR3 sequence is CASSLGTLNTGELFF. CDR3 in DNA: TGTGCCAGCAGCTTGGGGACCCTGAACACCGGGGAGCTGTTTTTT.

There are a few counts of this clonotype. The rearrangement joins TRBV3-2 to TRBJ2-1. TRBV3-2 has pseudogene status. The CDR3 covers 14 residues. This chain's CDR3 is CASSQTSSYNEQFF. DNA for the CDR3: TGTGCCAGCAGCCAAACCAGCTCCTACAATGAGCAGTTCTTC.

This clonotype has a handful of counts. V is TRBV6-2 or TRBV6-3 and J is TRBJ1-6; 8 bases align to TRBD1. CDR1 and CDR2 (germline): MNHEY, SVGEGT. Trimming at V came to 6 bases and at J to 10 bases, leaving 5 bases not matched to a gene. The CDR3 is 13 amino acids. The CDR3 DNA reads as TGTGCCAGCAGAGGACAGGGAGGGTCACCCCTCCACTTT. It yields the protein CASRGQGGSPLHF.

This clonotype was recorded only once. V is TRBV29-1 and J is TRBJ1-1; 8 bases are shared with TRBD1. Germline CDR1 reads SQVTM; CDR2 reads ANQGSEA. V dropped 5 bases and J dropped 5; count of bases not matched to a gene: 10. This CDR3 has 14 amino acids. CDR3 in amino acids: CSVSRTGSRTEAFF. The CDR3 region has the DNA TGCAGCGTTTCCCGGACAGGGAGCAGAACTGAAGCTTTCTTT.

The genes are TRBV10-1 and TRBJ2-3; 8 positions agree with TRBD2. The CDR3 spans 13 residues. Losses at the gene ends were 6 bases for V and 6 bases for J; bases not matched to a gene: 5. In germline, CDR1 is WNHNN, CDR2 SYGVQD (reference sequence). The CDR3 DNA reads TGCGCCAGCAGGAGCGGGGGCCTGGATACGCAGTATTTT. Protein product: CASRSGGLDTQYF.

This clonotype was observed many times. The CDR3 loop reads CASRPGTGLMNTEAFF. CDR3 sequence (DNA): TGTGCCAGCAGGCCCGGGACAGGCCTTATGAACACTGAAGCTTTCTTT. The J gene is TRBJ1-1, the V gene TRBV7-6; 8 nucleotides match TRBD1. The trim removed 6 bases at V and 0 bases at J, leaving 9 bases unmatched. Germline V lookup: CDR1 SGHVS, CDR2 FNYEAQ. This CDR3 spans 16 amino acids. Drawing the rest from reference TRBV7-6 and TRBJ1-1, the complete variable domain is GAGVSQSPRYKVTKRGQDVALRCDPISGHVSLYWYRQALGQGPEFLTYFNYEAQQDKSGLPNDRFSAERPEGSISTLTIQRTEQRDSAMYRCASRPGTGLMNTEAFFGQGTRLTVV.

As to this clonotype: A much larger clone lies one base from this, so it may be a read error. CDR3 coding DNA: TGTGCCGGCAGTTTATCGGCCGAGTACGAGCAGTACTTC. It translates to CAGSLSAEYEQYF. The rearrangement uses TRBV28 and TRBJ2-7; D gene unclear. CDR1 MDHEN and CDR2 SYDVKM come from the germline V gene. CDR3 length equals 13 residues.

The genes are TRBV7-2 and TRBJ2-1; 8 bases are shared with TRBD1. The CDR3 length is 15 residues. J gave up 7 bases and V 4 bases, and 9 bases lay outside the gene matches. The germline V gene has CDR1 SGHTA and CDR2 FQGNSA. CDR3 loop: CASSWARTGYNEQFF. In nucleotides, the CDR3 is TGTGCCAGCAGCTGGGCCCGGACAGGGTATAATGAGCAGTTCTTC.

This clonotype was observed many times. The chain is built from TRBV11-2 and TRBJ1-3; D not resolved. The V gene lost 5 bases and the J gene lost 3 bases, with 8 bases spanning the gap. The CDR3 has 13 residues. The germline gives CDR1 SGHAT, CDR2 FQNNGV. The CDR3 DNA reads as TGTGCCAGCAGCATGACCTTTGGAAACACCATATATTTT. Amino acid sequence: CASSMTFGNTIYF.

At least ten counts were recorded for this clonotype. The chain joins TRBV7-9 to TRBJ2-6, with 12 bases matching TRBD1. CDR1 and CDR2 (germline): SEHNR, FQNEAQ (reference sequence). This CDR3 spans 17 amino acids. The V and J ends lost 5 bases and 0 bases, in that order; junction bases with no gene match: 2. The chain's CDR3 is CASSRDRGLSGANVLTF. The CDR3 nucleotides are TGTGCCAGCAGCCGGGACAGGGGGCTCTCTGGGGCCAACGTCCTGACTTTC.

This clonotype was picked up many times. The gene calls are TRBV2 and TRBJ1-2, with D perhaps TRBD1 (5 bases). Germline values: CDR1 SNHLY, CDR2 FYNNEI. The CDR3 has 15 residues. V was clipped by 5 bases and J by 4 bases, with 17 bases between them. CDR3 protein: CASSPDSPRGYGYTF. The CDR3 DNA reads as TGTGCCAGCAGTCCAGACAGCCCAAGGGGCTATGGCTACACCTTC.

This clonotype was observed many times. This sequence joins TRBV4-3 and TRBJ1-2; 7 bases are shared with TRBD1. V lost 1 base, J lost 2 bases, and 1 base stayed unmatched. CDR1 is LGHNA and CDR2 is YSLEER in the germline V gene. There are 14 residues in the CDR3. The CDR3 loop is CASSQAQGNYGYTF. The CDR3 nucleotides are TGCGCCAGCAGCCAAGCACAGGGGAACTATGGCTACACCTTC.

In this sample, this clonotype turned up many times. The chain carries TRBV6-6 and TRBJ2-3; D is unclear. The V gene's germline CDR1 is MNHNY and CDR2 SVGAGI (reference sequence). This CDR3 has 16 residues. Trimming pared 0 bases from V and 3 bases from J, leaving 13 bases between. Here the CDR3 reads CASSYSRPQLTDTQYF. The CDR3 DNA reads TGTGCCAGCAGTTACTCGAGGCCCCAGCTAACAGATACGCAGTATTTT.

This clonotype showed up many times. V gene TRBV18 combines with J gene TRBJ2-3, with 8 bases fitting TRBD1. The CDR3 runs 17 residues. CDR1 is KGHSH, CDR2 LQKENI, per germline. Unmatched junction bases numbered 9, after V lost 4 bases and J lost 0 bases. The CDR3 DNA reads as TGTGCCAGCTCACTGAACCGACAGGGGACTAGCACAGATACGCAGTATTTT. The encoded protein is CASSLNRQGTSTDTQYF.

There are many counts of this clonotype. The CDR3 is CASSLVVSTNEKLFF. CDR3 in DNA: TGTGCCAGCAGCTTAGTAGTGTCAACTAATGAAAAACTGTTTTTT. The chain is built from TRBV7-2 and TRBJ1-4; no definite D call. The CDR3 length is 15 residues. Looked up from germline, CDR1 is SGHTA and CDR2 is FQGNSA. V was cut by 1 base and J by 0 bases, with 6 bases left in between.

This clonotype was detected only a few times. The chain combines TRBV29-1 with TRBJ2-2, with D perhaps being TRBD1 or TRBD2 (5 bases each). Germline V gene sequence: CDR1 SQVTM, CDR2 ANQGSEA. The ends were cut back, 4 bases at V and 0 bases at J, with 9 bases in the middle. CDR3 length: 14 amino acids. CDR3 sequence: CSVGGGSNTGELFF. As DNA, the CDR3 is TGCAGCGTTGGGGGCGGGTCGAACACCGGGGAGCTGTTTTTT.

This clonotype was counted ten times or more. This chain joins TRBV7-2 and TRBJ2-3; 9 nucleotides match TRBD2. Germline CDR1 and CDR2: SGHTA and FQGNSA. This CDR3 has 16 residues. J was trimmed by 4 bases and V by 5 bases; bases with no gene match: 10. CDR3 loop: CASSRGWRGGPDTQYF. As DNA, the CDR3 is TGTGCCAGCAGCCGAGGGTGGCGGGGGGGCCCAGATACGCAGTATTTT.

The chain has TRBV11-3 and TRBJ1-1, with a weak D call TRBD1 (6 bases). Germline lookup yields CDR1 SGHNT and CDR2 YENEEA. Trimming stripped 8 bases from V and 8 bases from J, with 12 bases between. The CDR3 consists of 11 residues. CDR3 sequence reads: CASGRQAEAFF. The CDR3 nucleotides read TGTGCCAGCGGCAGACAGGCAGAAGCTTTCTTT.

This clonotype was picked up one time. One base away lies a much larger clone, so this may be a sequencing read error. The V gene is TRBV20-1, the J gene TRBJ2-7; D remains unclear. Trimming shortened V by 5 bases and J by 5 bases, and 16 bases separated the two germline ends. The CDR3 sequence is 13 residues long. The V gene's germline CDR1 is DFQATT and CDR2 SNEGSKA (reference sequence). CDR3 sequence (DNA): TGCAGTGCTCGGACGTCATTATCCCACGAGCAGTACTTC. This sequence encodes CSARTSLSHEQYF.

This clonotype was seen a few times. Here the CDR3 reads CASSLNAIGGAGNTIYF. CDR3 nucleotide sequence: TGTGCCAGCAGTCTAAACGCGATAGGTGGAGCTGGAAACACCATATATTTT. The chain recombines TRBV27 with TRBJ1-3; D not resolved. Between the trimmed V and J ends, which lost 5 bases and 2 bases, there was a span of 19 bases. The CDR3 sequence is 17 residues long. CDR1 is MNHEY, CDR2 SMNVEV, per germline (reference sequence).

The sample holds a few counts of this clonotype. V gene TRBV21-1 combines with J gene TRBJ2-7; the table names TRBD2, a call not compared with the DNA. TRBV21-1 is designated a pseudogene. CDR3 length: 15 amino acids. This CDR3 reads CASSKKSRVPYEQYF. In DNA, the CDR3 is TGTGCCAGCAGCAAAAAATCGAGGGTACCCTACGAGCAGTACTTC.